What follows are 28 T cell receptor beta chains derived from one specimen sequenced in a study of T cell responses to AZD1222 COVID-19 vaccine. Data came from immunoSEQ multiplex PCR; TCRdb stores just in-frame clones and leaves some out. The sample includes 75,000 to 100,000 clones, 80% to 90% of them seen just once. Sample: peripheral blood, taken on day 0 of AZD1222 vaccination. These receptors were collected from an adult in good health.

V is TRBV2 and J is TRBJ1-4; D remains ambiguous. With 6 bases removed from V and 3 bases from J, the gap between germline ends came to 8 bases. The CDR3 has 13 residues. Per the germline V gene, CDR1 is SNHLY and CDR2 is FYNNEI. CDR3 DNA sequence: TGTGCCAGCAGGACGGACGCTAATGAAAAACTGTTTTTT. Residues: CASRTDANEKLFF.

V gene TRBV6-5 combines with J gene TRBJ1-1; tentative D call: TRBD1 (5 bases). This CDR3 has 12 amino acids. Germline values: CDR1 MNHEY, CDR2 SVGAGI. V lost 6 bases and J 8 bases, leaving 13 bases between the germline ends. Here the CDR3 reads CASRPTGAEAFF. The CDR3 DNA reads as TGTGCCAGCAGACCAACAGGTGCCGAAGCTTTCTTT.

The J gene is TRBJ2-2, the V gene TRBV5-1; D is unresolved. Germline V gives CDR1 SGHRS, CDR2 YFSETQ. Trimming removed 0 bases from V and 0 bases from J, with 6 bases in between. This CDR3 spans 15 amino acids. The CDR3 DNA is TGCGCCAGCAGCTTGGTACAAGCGAACACCGGGGAGCTGTTTTTT. Translation: CASSLVQANTGELFF.

This chain links TRBV7-2 with TRBJ1-5, with D maybe TRBD1 (6 bases). Trimming left V 5 bases short and J 7 bases short, with 12 bases between. CDR1 SGHTA and CDR2 FQGNSA come from the germline V gene. This CDR3 contains 13 residues. The DNA for the CDR3 is TGTGCCAGCAGCATCAGGGGCCACCAGCCCCAGCATTTT. It specifies CASSIRGHQPQHF.

The CDR3: CASSLAGAYNEQFF. CDR3 coding DNA: TGTGCCAGCAGCTTAGCGGGGGCCTACAATGAGCAGTTCTTC. This chain links TRBV7-8 with TRBJ2-1; perhaps D is TRBD1 or TRBD2 (5 bases each). Trimming took off 0 bases at V and 2 bases at J, with 5 bases between the two ends. CDR3 length: 14 residues. CDR1 and CDR2 from the germline V gene are SGHVS and FQNEAQ.

This chain uses TRBV12-5 with TRBJ2-1; 8 nucleotides match TRBD2. Per the germline V gene, CDR1 is LGHNT and CDR2 is FRNRAP. The CDR3 consists of 14 residues. V trimming: 7 bases; J trimming: 5 bases; junction bases outside the gene matches: 7. The CDR3 reads CASAESGGDNEQFF. For the CDR3, the DNA is TGTGCTAGTGCAGAAAGCGGGGGAGACAATGAGCAGTTCTTC.

This clone has just one count. The genes are TRBV18 and TRBJ1-1; 7 nucleotides align to TRBD1. Germline values: CDR1 KGHSH, CDR2 LQKENI. This CDR3 has 16 residues. Losses at the gene ends were 2 bases for V and 6 bases for J; bases not matched to a gene: 12. The CDR3 here is CASSPDQGVVGAEAFF. CDR3 sequence (DNA): TGTGCCAGCTCACCAGACCAGGGGGTGGTTGGGGCTGAAGCTTTCTTT.

This clone was seen more than once but under ten times. The rearrangement joins TRBV6-5 to TRBJ1-5, with D unclear. V was clipped by 0 bases and J by 1 base, with 10 bases between them. Germline CDR1 reads MNHEY; CDR2 reads SVGAGI. This CDR3 has 16 amino acids. The DNA for the CDR3 is TGTGCCAGCAGTTACTCGCGGGGTCAGAGCAATCAGCCCCAGCATTTT. As protein: CASSYSRGQSNQPQHF.

The V call is TRBV7-3, the J call TRBJ2-2; D remains ambiguous. Germline-derived CDR1 and CDR2 are SGHTA and FQGTGA. Deletions cut 5 bases from V and 8 bases from J, with 9 bases between. The CDR3 has 12 amino acids. The CDR3 bases are TGTGCCAGCAGCGCGAACGGTGGGGAGCTGTTTTTT. This translates into CASSANGGELFF. Looking up the rest from reference TRBV7-3 and TRBJ2-2 gives the full variable domain: GAGVSQTPSNKVTEKGKYVELRCDPISGHTALYWYRQSLGQGPEFLIYFQGTGAADDSGLPNDRFFAVRPEGSVSTLKIQRTERGDSAVYLCASSANGGELFFGEGSRLTVL.

The chain carries TRBV19 and TRBJ2-2; D uncertain. V gave up 3 bases and J gave up 6 bases, with 8 bases separating them. The length of the CDR3 is 13 residues. In germline, CDR1 is LNHDA, CDR2 SQIVND (reference sequence). The CDR3 spells CASSISPAGELFF. DNA of the CDR3: TGTGCCAGTAGTATCTCCCCCGCCGGGGAGCTGTTTTTT.

The chain is built from TRBV2 and TRBJ1-2; 10 nucleotides align to TRBD1. From germline, CDR1 is SNHLY and CDR2 FYNNEI. The CDR3 contains 14 residues. With 8 bases clipped from V and 3 bases from J, the junction kept 6 bases outside the gene matches. The CDR3 DNA reads TGTGCCAGCGAGGGACAGGGGCGACACTATGGCTACACCTTC. Translation: CASEGQGRHYGYTF. The full variable domain, completed using reference TRBV2 and TRBJ1-2, is EPEVTQTPSHQVTQMGQEVILRCVPISNHLYFYWYRQILGQKVEFLVSFYNNEISEKSEIFDDQFSVERPDGSNFTLKIRSTKLEDSAMYFCASEGQGRHYGYTFGSGTRLTVV.

In its sample, this clone was seen once. This chain uses TRBV5-5 with TRBJ1-5, with 10 bases lining up with TRBD1. The CDR3 has 15 residues. The V and J ends lost 5 bases and 7 bases, in that order; junction bases with no gene match: 9. Germline values: CDR1 SGHKS, CDR2 YYEKEE (reference sequence). CDR3 in DNA: TGTGCCAGCAGGAAGACAGGGGGCCTGCAACAGCCCCAGCATTTT. Translating gives CASRKTGGLQQPQHF. Drawing the rest from reference TRBV5-5 and TRBJ1-5, the complete variable domain is DAGVTQSPTHLIKTRGQQVTLRCSPISGHKSVSWYQQVLGQGPQFIFQYYEKEERGRGNFPDRFSARQFPNYSSELNVNALLLGDSALYLCASRKTGGLQQPQHFGDGTRLSIL.

The rearrangement uses TRBV2 and TRBJ2-1; 12 bases align to TRBD1. In germline, CDR1 is SNHLY, CDR2 FYNNEI. The CDR3 length is 14 residues. V was clipped by 8 bases and J by 8 bases; unmatched bases: 7. CDR3 DNA sequence: TGTGCCAGCGATCCGGGACAGGGGGCCCATGAGCAGTTCTTC. It codes for CASDPGQGAHEQFF.

The chain has TRBV5-1 and TRBJ2-3; D perhaps matches TRBD2 (6 bases). The V gene's germline CDR1 is SGHRS and CDR2 YFSETQ. The CDR3 runs 16 residues. V dropped 0 bases and J dropped 4 bases, with 15 bases sitting between them. CDR3 protein: CASSLGRAGSADTQYF. Written as DNA, the CDR3 is TGCGCCAGCAGCTTGGGGAGGGCGGGGAGCGCAGATACGCAGTATTTT.

Worth noting for this clone: At one of its ends the junction is not consistent with the germline gene, which may arise from a read error. The chain carries TRBV7-7 and TRBJ2-7, with TRBD1 identical over 10 bases. This CDR3 spans 15 amino acids. CDR1 SSHAT and CDR2 FNYEAQ come from the germline V gene (reference sequence). The CDR3: CASSFLGTGDYEQYF. The CDR3 DNA sequence: TGTGCTAGCAGCTTCTTAGGGACAGGGGACTACGAGCAGTACTTC. The full variable domain, with the rest looked up from reference TRBV7-7 and TRBJ2-7, is GAGVSQSPRYKVTKRGQDVTLRCDPISSHATLYWYQQALGQGPEFLTYFNYEAQPDKSGLPSDRFSAERPEGSISTLTIQRTEQRDSAMYRCASSFLGTGDYEQYFGPGTRLTVT.

This CDR3 reads CASSIRGQGMKDTEAFF. The CDR3 DNA follows: TGTGCCAGTAGTATCCGTGGACAGGGGATGAAAGACACTGAAGCTTTCTTT. This rearrangement joins TRBV19 to TRBJ1-1; 9 bases match TRBD1. The CDR3 runs to 17 residues. Per germline, CDR1 LNHDA and CDR2 SQIVND (reference sequence). V gave up 3 bases and J gave up 3 bases; unmatched junction bases: 11.

The chain recombines TRBV28 with TRBJ1-2; TRBD1 agrees at 9 bases. Germline trimming cut 6 bases from V and 5 bases from J; bases unmatched to any gene: 10. The CDR3 totals 15 residues. Germline CDR1 MDHEN, CDR2 SYDVKM. The CDR3 region has the DNA TGTGCCAGCAGCCGGCCTGGGACAGGGACATATGGCTACACCTTC. Its protein product is CASSRPGTGTYGYTF.

The chain couples TRBV2 to TRBJ1-6; TRBD1 agrees at 11 bases. V lost 4 bases, J lost 7 bases, and 3 bases stayed unmatched. The CDR3 extends over 15 amino acids. Germline V gene lookup returns CDR1 SNHLY and CDR2 FYNNEI. CDR3 DNA: TGTGCCAGCAGTGGGGACAGGGGGGGAAATTCACCCCTCCACTTT. It encodes CASSGDRGGNSPLHF.

The sample holds one count of this clone. The CDR3 sequence is CAWSPGGTEAFF. The CDR3 DNA reads as TGTGCCTGGAGTCCGGGGGGCACTGAAGCTTTCTTT. J is TRBJ1-1 and V is TRBV30, with D tentatively TRBD1 (5 bases). V was shortened by 2 bases and J by 4 bases, with 8 bases between the two germline ends. Germline V lookup: CDR1 GTSNPN, CDR2 SVGIG (reference sequence). The length of the CDR3 is 12 residues.

A few counts support this clone. V and J are TRBV5-6 and TRBJ2-3; no firm D call. Trimming took off 4 bases at V and 0 bases at J, with 9 bases between the two ends. The CDR3 sequence is 14 residues long. Germline CDR1 is SGHDT and CDR2 is YYEEEE. CDR3 sequence (DNA): TGTGCCAGCAGCCGGACCGGTAGCACAGATACGCAGTATTTT. Translated, it gives CASSRTGSTDTQYF.

The chain links TRBV9 to TRBJ1-2; maybe TRBD1 (6 bases). This CDR3 is 15 amino acids long. Germline-derived CDR1 and CDR2 are SGDLS and YYNGEE. The ends were cut back, 3 bases at V and 4 bases at J, with 16 bases in the middle. CDR3 amino acids: CASSARDKKGYGYTF. The CDR3 DNA reads TGTGCCAGCAGCGCCCGGGACAAAAAGGGCTATGGCTACACCTTC. The variable domain in full, completed from reference TRBV9 and TRBJ1-2, reads DSGVTQTPKHLITATGQRVTLRCSPRSGDLSVYWYQQSLDQGLQFLIQYYNGEERAKGNILERFSAQQFPDLHSELNLSSLELGDSALYFCASSARDKKGYGYTFGSGTRLTVV.

The chain links TRBV7-2 to TRBJ1-2; possibly TRBD1 for D (5 bases). Trimming cost V 0 bases and J 6 bases, with 11 bases left between them. The germline gives CDR1 SGHTA, CDR2 FQGNSA. CDR3 length: 14 amino acids. The chain's CDR3 is CASSLAAGRDGYTF. DNA of the CDR3: TGTGCCAGCAGCTTAGCGGCGGGGCGGGATGGCTACACCTTC.

V is TRBV18 and J is TRBJ2-1; D call uncertain. The CDR3 runs 15 residues. Deletions cut 3 bases from V and 4 bases from J, with 13 bases between. Germline-derived CDR1 and CDR2 are KGHSH and LQKENI. CDR3 nucleotide sequence: TGTGCCAGCTCACCCCGAGAGGTTCCTTACAATGAGCAGTTCTTC. It encodes CASSPREVPYNEQFF.

The chain uses TRBV7-9 and TRBJ2-1; the match to TRBD1 covers 11 bases. The CDR3 is 13 amino acids. Germline V gene sequence: CDR1 SEHNR, CDR2 FQNEAQ (reference sequence). The trim removed 11 bases at V and 7 bases at J, leaving 7 bases unmatched. DNA for the CDR3: TGTGCCGGCTTTGGACAGGGGGCGAATGAGCAGTTCTTC. Residues: CAGFGQGANEQFF.

The chain joins TRBV5-1 to TRBJ1-4; no clear D. Deletions cut 0 bases from V and 8 bases from J, with 8 bases between. The CDR3 runs to 13 residues. Germline V gene sequence: CDR1 SGHRS, CDR2 YFSETQ. The CDR3 DNA reads TGCGCCAGCAGCTTGGGTTTCGGAGAAAAACTGTTTTTT. Its protein product is CASSLGFGEKLFF.

The chain carries TRBV11-3 and TRBJ1-1; no clear D gene. Germline loops: CDR1 SGHNT, CDR2 YENEEA. V was shortened by 1 base and J by 5 bases, with 8 bases between the two germline ends. The CDR3 contains 13 residues. For the CDR3, the DNA is TGTGCCAGCAGCTTAGTTTTCGGGACTGAAGCTTTCTTT. It is translated as CASSLVFGTEAFF.

The chain carries TRBV30 and TRBJ1-5; no definite D call. CDR1 is GTSNPN and CDR2 is SVGIG in the germline V gene (reference sequence). CDR3 length: 13 amino acids. V dropped 5 bases and J dropped 0 bases, with 8 bases sitting between them. CDR3 DNA: TGTGCCTGGGCCTACAGTAGCAATCAGCCCCAGCATTTT. Translating gives CAWAYSSNQPQHF.

This clone is a singleton in its sample. The rearrangement links TRBV7-2 to TRBJ1-5, with TRBD1 matching over 11 bases. This CDR3 spans 15 amino acids. V dropped 5 bases and J dropped 5; count of bases not matched to a gene: 5. Germline V gene sequence: CDR1 SGHTA, CDR2 FQGNSA. In DNA, the CDR3 is TGTGCCAGCAGCGCGGACAGGGGGCTCGATCAGCCCCAGCATTTT. Translated, it gives CASSADRGLDQPQHF.